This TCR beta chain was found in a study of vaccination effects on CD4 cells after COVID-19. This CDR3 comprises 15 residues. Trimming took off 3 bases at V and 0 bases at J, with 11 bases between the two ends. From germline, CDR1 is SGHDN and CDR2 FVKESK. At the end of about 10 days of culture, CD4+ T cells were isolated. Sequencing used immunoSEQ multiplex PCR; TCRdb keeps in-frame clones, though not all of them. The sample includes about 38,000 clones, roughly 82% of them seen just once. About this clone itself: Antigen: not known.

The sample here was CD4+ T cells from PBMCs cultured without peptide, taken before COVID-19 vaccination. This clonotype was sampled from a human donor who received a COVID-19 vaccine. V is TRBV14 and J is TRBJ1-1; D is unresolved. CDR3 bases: TGTGCCAGCAGCCAGCAGAGATCCCTGAACACTGAAGCTTTCTTT. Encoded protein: CASSQQRSLNTEAFF.